The 29 T cell receptor beta chains below all came from one sample that was sequenced in a study of blood T cell repertoires in COVID-19. This table comes from immunoSEQ multiplex PCR, and its TCRdb copy is limited to in-frame clones, with some not included. The sample holds about 180,000 clones; about 87% are singletons and the top ten take under 4.5%. The sequencing input was peripheral blood. The receptor source for this set is a woman aged 25 to 39 with acute or convalescent COVID-19.

The chain carries TRBV5-4 and TRBJ2-3; 7 bases line up with TRBD1. Germline lookup yields CDR1 SGHNT and CDR2 YYREEE (reference sequence). V dropped 0 bases and J dropped 7; count of bases not matched to a gene: 2. This CDR3 comprises 13 residues. CDR3 amino acids: CASSLETGYTQYF. The CDR3 DNA reads TGTGCCAGCAGCTTGGAGACAGGGTATACGCAGTATTTT.

The gene calls are TRBV5-8 and TRBJ2-3; 7 bases fit TRBD1. This CDR3 is 13 amino acids long. From germline, CDR1 is SGHTS and CDR2 YDEGEE. After removal of 4 bases from V and 6 bases from J, the junction contained 5 bases not matched to a gene. CDR3 sequence reads: CASSARGRDTQYF. Written as DNA, the CDR3 is TGTGCCAGCAGCGCAAGGGGGCGGGATACGCAGTATTTT.

The chain joins TRBV3-1 (or the pseudogene TRBV3-2) to TRBJ1-1; tentative D call: TRBD1 (6 bases). The CDR3 extends over 14 amino acids. V gave up 8 bases and J gave up 3 bases, with 16 bases separating them. Germline values: CDR1 LGHDT, CDR2 YNNKEL (reference sequence). For the CDR3, the DNA is TGTGCCAGCTCCAAGGGGGTAGGGGACACTGAAGCTTTCTTT. This codes for CASSKGVGDTEAFF.

The V call is TRBV3-1 (or the pseudogene TRBV3-2), the J call TRBJ2-2, with D possibly being TRBD1 (5 bases). The CDR3 consists of 15 residues. Looked up from germline, CDR1 is LGHDT and CDR2 is YNNKEL (reference sequence). Trimming removed 1 base from V and 3 bases from J, with 9 bases in between. The DNA for the CDR3 is TGTGCCAGCAGCCAAGTCGTCAGGGACACCGGGGAGCTGTTTTTT. It is translated as CASSQVVRDTGELFF.

The CDR3 region has the DNA TGCAGCGTTGTGGGGCTAGACTTGCAGTTCTTC. It specifies CSVVGLDLQFF. The J gene is TRBJ2-1, the V gene TRBV29-1, with a weak D call TRBD1 (5 bases). The V gene lost 4 bases and the J gene lost 12 bases, with 13 bases spanning the gap. Germline lookup yields CDR1 SQVTM and CDR2 ANQGSEA. The CDR3 loop spans 11 amino acids.

The chain employs TRBV18 and TRBJ2-5; a possible D gene is TRBD1 (5 bases). CDR3 length: 14 amino acids. CDR1 and CDR2 (germline): KGHSH, LQKENI. Trimming pared 3 bases from V and 0 bases from J, leaving 8 bases between. CDR3 DNA sequence: TGTGCCAGCTCACCTAGGGGTTACCAAGAGACCCAGTACTTC. Protein: CASSPRGYQETQYF.

With respect to this clone: This sample includes further DNA sequences coding for the same CDR3. This chain links TRBV18 with TRBJ1-1; D possibly corresponds to TRBD1 (5 bases). V lost 2 bases, J lost 2 bases, and 9 bases lay in between. CDR3 length: 14 residues. Per germline, CDR1 KGHSH and CDR2 LQKENI. CDR3 nucleotides: TGTGCCAGCTCACCAACCACAGGTAACACTGAAGCTTTCTTT. The encoded protein is CASSPTTGNTEAFF.

This chain links TRBV28 with TRBJ1-4; D call uncertain. The CDR3 is made up of 16 amino acids. V was cut by 2 bases and J by 0 bases, with 10 bases left in between. Per germline, CDR1 MDHEN and CDR2 SYDVKM. CDR3 DNA: TGTGCCAGCAGTTTACTCCAAGCGGCAACTAATGAAAAACTGTTTTTT. Protein product: CASSLLQAATNEKLFF.

V is TRBV9 and J is TRBJ2-3, with unresolved D. V was clipped by 0 bases and J by 4 bases, with 12 bases between them. This CDR3 contains 15 residues. Germline V gene lookup returns CDR1 SGDLS and CDR2 YYNGEE. The CDR3 nucleotides are TGTGCCAGCAGCGTAGGGTCGGGTATCCCAGATACGCAGTATTTT. Its protein product is CASSVGSGIPDTQYF.

This chain joins TRBV5-8 and TRBJ1-2; D not certain. V was pared by 7 bases and J by 4 bases, with 17 bases between. Germline lookup yields CDR1 SGHTS and CDR2 YDEGEE. This CDR3 comprises 14 residues. The CDR3 spells CASYRSSGSYGYTF. CDR3 in DNA: TGTGCCAGCTACCGGTCCTCCGGGAGCTATGGCTACACCTTC.

This chain joins TRBV29-1 and TRBJ1-3; the match to TRBD1 covers 8 bases. The J segment lost 4 bases and the V segment lost 5 bases, leaving 1 base of the junction unmatched. Germline V gives CDR1 SQVTM, CDR2 ANQGSEA. This CDR3 contains 12 residues. CDR3 bases: TGCAGCGTTCGGACAGGGGGAAACACCATATATTTT. Translating it yields CSVRTGGNTIYF.

The J gene is TRBJ2-1, the V gene TRBV4-1; 14 nucleotides line up with TRBD2. Germline CDR1 is MGHRA and CDR2 is YSYEKL. J was trimmed by 7 bases and V by 1 base; bases with no gene match: 3. The CDR3 sequence is 16 residues long. In DNA form, the CDR3 reads TGCGCCAGCAGCCAAGGAGGACTAGCGGGAGGTAATGAGCAGTTCTTC. Protein sequence: CASSQGGLAGGNEQFF.

The gene calls are TRBV5-6 and TRBJ1-4; D possibly corresponds to TRBD1 (6 bases). Between the trimmed V and J ends, which lost 2 bases and 8 bases, there was a span of 13 bases. Germline V gene data show CDR1 as SGHDT and CDR2 as YYEEEE. The CDR3 runs to 14 residues. The CDR3 loop reads CASSLWQGIEKLFF. CDR3 sequence (DNA): TGTGCCAGCAGCTTATGGCAGGGGATAGAAAAACTGTTTTTT. Full variable domain (remainder filled in from reference TRBV5-6 and TRBJ1-4): DAGVTQSPTHLIKTRGQQVTLRCSPKSGHDTVSWYQQALGQGPQFIFQYYEEEERQRGNFPDRFSGHQFPNYSSELNVNALLLGDSALYLCASSLWQGIEKLFFGSGTQLSVL.

This clone has more than one count but fewer than ten. This rearrangement joins TRBV2 to TRBJ2-1; 7 bases are shared with TRBD2. Trimming cost V 2 bases and J 14 bases; bases outside gene matches: 6. The length of the CDR3 is 12 residues. Germline V CDR1 and CDR2: SNHLY, FYNNEI. The CDR3 reads CASSESGTNKFF. CDR3 coding DNA: TGTGCCAGCAGTGAATCGGGGACTAATAAGTTCTTC.

With regard to this clone: The same CDR3 is also encoded by other DNA sequences in this sample. The CDR3 loop reads CASSFLSNQPQHF. CDR3 nucleotide sequence: TGTGCCAGCAGTTTTCTAAGCAATCAGCCCCAGCATTTT. The V call is TRBV12-3 or TRBV12-4, the J call TRBJ1-5; D remains unclear. V gave up 3 bases and J gave up 1 base, with 4 bases separating them. This CDR3 is built from 13 residues.

The rearrangement links TRBV28 to TRBJ1-1; 7 bases align to TRBD1. The CDR3 runs to 15 residues. Germline assignment: CDR1 MDHEN and CDR2 SYDVKM. J was trimmed by 1 base and V by 5 bases; bases with no gene match: 7. The CDR3 DNA is TGTGCCAGCAGTACTTCCCGACAGGGGAACACTGAAGCTTTCTTT. Protein: CASSTSRQGNTEAFF.

V and J are TRBV5-6 and TRBJ2-1, with a possible D match to TRBD1 (7 bases). The CDR3 loop spans 17 amino acids. V lost 4 bases to trimming and J lost 6 bases, with 23 bases between them. Germline CDR1 is SGHDT and CDR2 is YYEEEE. CDR3 DNA sequence: TGTGCCAGCAGCAGGGGGCGGATGACCGGGACTCCCAATGAGCAGTTCTTC. Protein: CASSRGRMTGTPNEQFF.

This sequence joins TRBV6-5 and TRBJ2-2; 10 nucleotides align to TRBD1. V lost 4 bases, J lost 6 bases, and 8 bases stayed unmatched. Looked up from germline, CDR1 is MNHEY and CDR2 is SVGAGI. The CDR3 totals 16 residues. CDR3 in DNA: TGTGCCAGCAGTTCTCGACAGGGGGCTGTTCCCGGGGAGCTGTTTTTT. It is translated as CASSSRQGAVPGELFF.

The chain has TRBV11-3 and TRBJ2-1; 7 bases align to TRBD1. Looked up from germline, CDR1 is SGHNT and CDR2 is YENEEA. The CDR3 is made up of 15 amino acids. The J segment lost 5 bases and the V segment lost 5 bases, leaving 9 bases of the junction unmatched. The CDR3, as DNA: TGTGCCAGCAGCCCATTCCGGGACAGAAACAATGAGCAGTTCTTC. It codes for CASSPFRDRNNEQFF.

The chain employs TRBV18 and TRBJ2-5; D possibly corresponds to TRBD2 (5 bases). Between the trimmed V and J ends, which lost 5 bases and 3 bases, there was a span of 13 bases. The CDR3 sequence is 14 residues long. Germline-derived CDR1 and CDR2 are KGHSH and LQKENI. Here the CDR3 reads CASSSTTLEETQYF. Here the CDR3 DNA reads TGTGCCAGCTCATCGACTACCCTAGAAGAGACCCAGTACTTC.

Of note for this clone: The sample holds other DNA sequences that translate to the same CDR3. The V gene is TRBV28, the J gene TRBJ2-1; D remains ambiguous. The germline V gene encodes CDR1 MDHEN and CDR2 SYDVKM. V lost 7 bases and J lost 4, with 17 bases in between. The CDR3 is 15 amino acids. The CDR3 nucleotides read TGTGCCAGCATTGGAGCATCTCTTCGATACAATGAGCAGTTCTTC. It is translated as CASIGASLRYNEQFF. The variable domain in full, with the rest retrieved from reference TRBV28 and TRBJ2-1, is DVKVTQSSRYLVKRTGEKVFLECVQDMDHENMFWYRQDPGLGLRLIYFSYDVKMKEKGDIPEGYSVSREKKERFSLILESASTNQTSMYLCASIGASLRYNEQFFGPGTRLTVL.

This chain connects TRBV3-1 (or the pseudogene TRBV3-2) to TRBJ2-1, with TRBD2 matching 11 bases. Per germline, CDR1 LGHDT and CDR2 YNNKEL (reference sequence). V gave up 1 base and J gave up 8 bases; unmatched junction bases: 4. CDR3 size: 15 residues. The CDR3 DNA is TGTGCCAGCAGCCAAGTTAGCGGGAGGGCCTATGAGCAGTTCTTC. Amino acids: CASSQVSGRAYEQFF.

V and J are TRBV28 and TRBJ2-7, with 14 positions matching TRBD2. Germline V gene data show CDR1 as MDHEN and CDR2 as SYDVKM. V lost 6 bases and J lost 4; bases outside the gene matches: 17. The CDR3 spans 19 residues. The CDR3: CASSPPGLAGELEVYEQYF. CDR3 sequence (DNA): TGTGCCAGCAGCCCTCCGGGACTAGCGGGAGAATTGGAAGTATACGAGCAGTACTTC.

The J gene is TRBJ1-6, the V gene TRBV30; D unclear. The germline gives CDR1 GTSNPN, CDR2 SVGIG (reference sequence). Trimming took off 3 bases at V and 2 bases at J, with 8 bases between the two ends. The CDR3 consists of 14 residues. The CDR3 sequence is CAWSAIAYNSPLHF. CDR3 DNA sequence: TGTGCCTGGAGCGCGATCGCCTATAATTCACCCCTCCACTTT.

About this clone: Other DNA sequences of this sample code for an identical CDR3. The chain employs TRBV3-1 (or the pseudogene TRBV3-2) and TRBJ2-7; D remains unclear. V dropped 1 base and J dropped 0 bases, with 7 bases sitting between them. The CDR3 extends over 14 amino acids. Per germline, CDR1 LGHDT and CDR2 YNNKEL (reference sequence). CDR3: CASSQGTVSYEQYF. The CDR3 region has the DNA TGTGCCAGCAGCCAAGGAACTGTCTCCTACGAGCAGTACTTC.

This chain connects TRBV4-2 to TRBJ1-4, with D unclear. V lost 9 bases and J lost 3, with 11 bases in between. Germline V lookup: CDR1 LGHNA, CDR2 YNFKEQ. The CDR3 is made up of 13 amino acids. In DNA, the CDR3 is TGTGCCAGTCGCGGGGATCCTAATGAAAAACTGTTTTTT. Translation gives CASRGDPNEKLFF.

Regarding this clone: One end of the junction fails to match germline, which may point to a read error. The chain carries TRBV11-2 and TRBJ2-2; a possible D gene is TRBD1 (6 bases). This CDR3 is built from 14 residues. Germline CDR1 reads SGHAT; CDR2 reads FQNNGV. CDR3 residues: CATIKRGNAGELFF. The CDR3 nucleotides read TGTGCCACCATAAAGAGGGGGAACGCCGGGGAGCTGTTTTTT.

V is TRBV3-1 (or the pseudogene TRBV3-2) and J is TRBJ1-3; D gene unclear. The CDR3 sequence is 14 residues long. CDR1 LGHDT and CDR2 YNNKEL come from the germline V gene (reference sequence). Trimming removed 5 bases from V and 0 bases from J, with 8 bases in between. The CDR3 coding sequence is TGTGCCAGCAGCTTACCGAGCTCTGGAAACACCATATATTTT. Translated, it gives CASSLPSSGNTIYF.

This chain links TRBV4-1 with TRBJ2-1; TRBD2 aligns across 9 bases. Germline lookup yields CDR1 MGHRA and CDR2 YSYEKL. V was pared by 2 bases and J by 6 bases, with 5 bases of the junction left unmatched. CDR3 size: 15 residues. Written as DNA, the CDR3 is TGCGCCAGCAGCCAAATTAGCGGGAGCCCCAATGAGCAGTTCTTC. Its protein is CASSQISGSPNEQFF.